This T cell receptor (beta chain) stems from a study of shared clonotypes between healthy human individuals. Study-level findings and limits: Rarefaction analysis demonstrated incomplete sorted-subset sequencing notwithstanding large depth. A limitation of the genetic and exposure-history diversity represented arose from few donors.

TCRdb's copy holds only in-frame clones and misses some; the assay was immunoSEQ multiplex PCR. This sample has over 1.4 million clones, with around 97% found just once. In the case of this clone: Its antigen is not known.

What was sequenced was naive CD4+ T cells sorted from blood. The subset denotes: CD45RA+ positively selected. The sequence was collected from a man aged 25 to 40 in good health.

This chain's CDR3 is CASRSGGVQVAFF. In DNA form, the CDR3 reads TGTGCCAGCCGCTCTGGGGGCGTTCAGGTAGCTTTCTTT. The chain links TRBV28 to TRBJ1-1; a weak D match, TRBD1 (6 bases). Germline V lookup: CDR1 MDHEN, CDR2 SYDVKM. Trimming shortened V by 8 bases and J by 10 bases, and 20 bases separated the two germline ends. The CDR3 loop spans 13 amino acids.